This T cell receptor (beta chain) derives from a study of somatic mutations in cytotoxic T cells in rheumatoid arthritis. Study outcomes and limitations: An age-related increase in CD8+ clonality was seen in rheumatoid arthritis patients but not in healthy controls.

The repertoire was sequenced with immunoSEQ multiplex PCR; TCRdb's copy has only in-frame clones and lacks some. The sample consists of tens of thousands of clones, around nine tenths of them appearing once. Per germline, CDR1 SEHNR and CDR2 FQNEAQ (reference sequence). The germline V and J ends were trimmed by 5 bases and 4 bases, with 11 bases remaining between them. CDR3 length: 13 amino acids. For this clone: Its antigen is unknown.

The sequenced material came from CD8+ T cells sorted from blood. The origin of this receptor is an adult with rheumatoid arthritis. The chain is built from TRBV7-9 and TRBJ1-1, with D perhaps matching TRBD1 (5 bases). Here the CDR3 reads CASSRGGTTEAFF. The CDR3 coding sequence is TGTGCCAGCAGCCGTGGGGGGACCACTGAAGCTTTCTTT.